What follows describes a single TCR beta chain. Its antigen is not identified. This sample stems from a study of shared clonotypes between healthy human individuals. The trim removed 3 bases at V and 7 bases at J, leaving 11 bases unmatched. The CDR3 length is 16 residues. Germline CDR1 and CDR2: LNHNV and YYDKDF (reference sequence). Study-level points and caveats: In general, naive subsets displayed greater estimated richness than memory subsets did. Non-shared clonotypes were found to have lower generation probabilities than the clonotypes that were shared by all four of the sorted-subset donors.

Each sorted subset replicate got 200 ng genomic DNA, tens of thousands of genomes. Using immunoSEQ multiplex PCR, the repertoire was profiled, and TCRdb retains in-frame clones only, with some absent. The table lists under 2,000,000 clones, around 96% of them singletons. Positive CCR7 selection of CD45RO-negative cells yielded the naive CD8 cells, and terminally differentiated effector memory CD45RA+ cells were excluded. All donors were Caucasian adults living in Nashville, Tennessee. The chain couples TRBV15 to TRBJ2-1, with 8 bases that match TRBD1. The sample comprised naive CD8+ T cells sorted from blood. This TCR came from a man aged 18 to 30 in good health. The CDR3 bases are TGTGCCACCAGCAGCGTCTACCTAGGACAGGGAAATGAGCAGTTCTTC. Amino acids: CATSSVYLGQGNEQFF.